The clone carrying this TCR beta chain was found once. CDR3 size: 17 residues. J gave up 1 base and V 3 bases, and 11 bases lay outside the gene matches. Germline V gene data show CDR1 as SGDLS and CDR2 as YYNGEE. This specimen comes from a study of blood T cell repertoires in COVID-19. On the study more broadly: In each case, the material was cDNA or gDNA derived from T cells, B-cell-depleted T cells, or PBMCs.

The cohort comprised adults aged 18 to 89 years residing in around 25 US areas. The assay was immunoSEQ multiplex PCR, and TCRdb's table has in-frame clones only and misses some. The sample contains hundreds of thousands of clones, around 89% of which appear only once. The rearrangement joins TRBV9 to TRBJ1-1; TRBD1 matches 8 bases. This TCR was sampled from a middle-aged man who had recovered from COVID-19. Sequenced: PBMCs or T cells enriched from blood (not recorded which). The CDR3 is CASSAQPGGAQNTEAFF. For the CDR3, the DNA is TGTGCCAGCAGCGCACAACCAGGGGGCGCACAGAACACTGAAGCTTTCTTT.